This T cell receptor (beta chain) is from a study of regulatory T cells in long-lasting Graves disease. Findings and caveats of the study: A greater number of public clonotypes (under 3,000) was shared by persistent patients than by new patients (around 1,000). Under persistent disease, TRBV28, TRBJ1-2 and TRBJ2-5 were used preferentially.

This clonotype was picked up a small number of times. The antigen is undetermined. This CDR3 contains 15 residues. In germline, CDR1 is MNHEY, CDR2 SMNVEV (reference sequence). The V end was cut by 4 bases, the J end by 2 bases, with 15 bases between. Indicated time point: persistent/refractory GD, antithyroid drugs over 5 years with positive TRAb. Extracted PBMC RNA gave rise to the TCR library. The patients were drawn from one endocrinology department in Xi'an, China. To make TCR beta libraries, researchers used iRepertoire HTBI primers and Arm-PCR of CDR3 regions. TCRdb reanalysed the multiplex PCR reads using MiXCR and keeps one entry per CDR3 protein. The table shows some 430,000 distinct CDR3 sequences, with 20% to 25% occurring only once.

The specimen was peripheral blood mononuclear cells (PBMCs), collected when the disease was refractory, from a patient treated with antithyroid drugs. The clonotype was recovered from a female donor with Graves disease. This chain links TRBV27 with TRBJ2-7; a possible D gene is TRBD1 (6 bases). CDR3 in DNA: TGTGCCAGCAGTTACTCGACAGGAGCCACCTACGAGCAGTACTTC. This gives the protein CASSYSTGATYEQYF.